These T cell receptor beta chains were read from a single sample in a study of shared clonotypes between healthy human individuals. Assay used: immunoSEQ multiplex PCR; TCRdb lists only in-frame clones, some missing. Among 2 million to 2.5 million clones listed, roughly 95% were seen once. The specimen was naive CD4+ T cells sorted from blood. These receptors all come from a man younger than 35 in good health. Each CDR3 is given with its conserved first and last residue. D genes are given only for firm matches.

TRBV11-1	17	TRBJ1-6	.	CASSAQGFNSYNSPLHF
TRBV9	15	TRBJ1-1	.	CASSVDGGPNTEAFF
TRBV7-2	14	TRBJ1-2	.	CASSPSGENYGYTF
TRBV5-1	16	TRBJ2-2	.	CASSLVATLRTGELFF
TRBV11-2	17	TRBJ1-3	.	CASSQGTSRLSGNTIYF
TRBV9	13	TRBJ1-1	.	CASSYEGQVEAFF
TRBV6-5	15	TRBJ2-7	TRBD2	CASTITGGFALVGCF
TRBV2	14	TRBJ1-1	TRBD1	CASTLDRGDTEAFF
TRBV28	15	TRBJ1-1	TRBD1	CASSSGGQGNTEAFF
TRBV5-3	16	TRBJ1-5	TRBD1	CARSTVRDSGNQPQHF
TRBV10-3	14	TRBJ2-5	.	CAISSRQGGETQYF
TRBV18	15	TRBJ2-4	.	CASSPERLAKNIQYF
TRBV6-5	14	TRBJ2-7	TRBD1	CASSYDRGSYEQYF
TRBV30	13	TRBJ2-4	TRBD1	CAWSVDGTGGQYF
TRBV6-5	14	TRBJ1-2	.	CASRMDTSNYGYTF
TRBV5-4	14	TRBJ1-3	.	CASSRGQSGNTIYF
TRBV28	13	TRBJ1-1	.	CATGRGMNTEAFF
TRBV13	16	TRBJ2-7	TRBD2	CASRPTSGQSLYEQYF
TRBV7-9	11	TRBJ2-5	.	CASSPMETQYF
TRBV6-5	11	TRBJ1-1	.	CASVRATKAFF
TRBV30	13	TRBJ1-2	TRBD1	CAWRRDSNYGYTF
TRBV5-8	14	TRBJ1-2	.	CASSSEGLYYGYTF
TRBV19	11	TRBJ2-1	.	CASSQRGEQFF
TRBV19	15	TRBJ2-1	.	CASTASGLSYNEQFF
TRBV4-1	16	TRBJ2-3	.	CASSQEEGVRGDTQYF
TRBV30	16	TRBJ1-4	TRBD1	CAWSDIQGAWAEKLFF
TRBV7-3	15	TRBJ2-2	TRBD1	CASSQGTGYTGELFF
TRBV6-1	16	TRBJ2-6	TRBD2	CASSAVGGSGANVLTF
TRBV21-1	14	TRBJ1-6	.	CASSKGGGCSPLHF
TRBV19	13	TRBJ1-4	TRBD1	CASWDRVNEKLFF
TRBV28	15	TRBJ1-4	.	CASSIRIATNEKLFF
TRBV5-4	14	TRBJ2-5	.	CASSSRGLQDGQYF
TRBV7-2	14	TRBJ2-5	.	CASSSDGSRETQYF
TRBV18	13	TRBJ2-3	.	CASSPTVSDTQYF
TRBV11-2	12	TRBJ2-4	.	CASSTDRNIQYF
TRBV7-8	20	TRBJ2-5	.	CASRLEGRAGRSQYQETQYF
TRBV7-2	13	TRBJ2-7	.	CASSLVESYEQYF
TRBV6-5	15	TRBJ2-2	TRBD1	CASSSGQGRTGELFF
TRBV5-6	15	TRBJ2-7	TRBD1	CASSLGQGVSYEQYF
TRBV2	16	TRBJ2-1	TRBD2	CASSPIGLAVDNEQFF
TRBV7-2	14	TRBJ1-2	TRBD1	CASSSQQGADGYTF
TRBV5-1	18	TRBJ1-4	.	CASSLGTLSGGTGEKLFF
TRBV28	16	TRBJ1-4	.	CASSFRAVATNEKLFF
TRBV2	15	TRBJ2-1	.	CASSENRGPYNEQFF
TRBV28	16	TRBJ2-7	.	CASMRPSGRTSYEQYF
TRBV6-6	13	TRBJ1-2	.	CASSSDRSYGYTF
TRBV5-6	13	TRBJ1-5	.	CASSLGSNQPQHF